Shown below are 2 T cell receptor beta chains from a single sample sequenced in a study of T cell changes during pregnancy in multiple sclerosis. Libraries were prepared by immunoSEQ multiplex PCR; TCRdb keeps only in-frame clonotypes and omits some of them. The sample holds tens of thousands of clones; more than 75% are singletons and the top ten take 0.5% to 0.85%. Specimen: CD4+ T cells from peripheral blood mononuclear cells, collected in the second trimester of pregnancy. The receptors were sampled from a female donor in good health, enrolled as a control in a pregnancy study.

CDR3 loop: CASKRVNTEAFF. CDR3 DNA sequence: TGTGCCAGCAAGAGGGTGAACACTGAAGCTTTCTTT. The chain couples TRBV2 to TRBJ1-1; D remains ambiguous. The CDR3 loop spans 12 amino acids. Germline V gives CDR1 SNHLY, CDR2 FYNNEI. V gave up 7 bases and J gave up 0 bases, with 6 bases separating them.

The rearrangement uses TRBV29-1 and TRBJ1-2; D perhaps matches TRBD1 (6 bases). V lost 6 bases and J lost 2, with 10 bases in between. The V gene's germline CDR1 is SQVTM and CDR2 ANQGSEA. CDR3 length: 12 residues. The CDR3 is CSVGDRNYGYTF. CDR3 DNA sequence: TGCAGCGTGGGCGACAGGAACTATGGCTACACCTTC.